This is a list of T cell receptor beta chains from one sample in a study of T cells expressing NK-cell markers. TCRdb re-called the 5' RACE reads; every CDR3 protein appears as one record, without DNA. The sample's table shows 500,000 or so distinct CDR3 sequences. The source material was blood T cells: a sorted CD56 or NKG2C T cell subset, CD4+ or CD8+ T cells, or bulk PBMC T cells (not recorded which). The receptor set was obtained from a man aged 18 to 29 in good health. CDR3s include the opening cysteine and the closing phenylalanine or tryptophan.

j_call: TRBJ2-7
v_call: TRBV4-2
cdr3_aa: CASSPSTSGSILYEQYF

j_call: TRBJ2-1
v_call: TRBV4-2
cdr3_aa: CASSQGILVSNEQFF

j_call: TRBJ2-2
v_call: TRBV15
cdr3_aa: CATSYERLAGELFF

j_call: TRBJ1-1
v_call: TRBV7-3
cdr3_aa: CASSSGQPMNTEAFF

j_call: TRBJ1-2
v_call: TRBV24-1
cdr3_aa: CATSDSATRTGNYGYTF

j_call: TRBJ2-3
v_call: TRBV4-2
cdr3_aa: CASSYGGDTQYF

j_call: TRBJ1-1
v_call: TRBV27
cdr3_aa: CASSFGQRLNTEAFF

j_call: TRBJ1-4
v_call: TRBV5-1
cdr3_aa: CASSAFSGGEGEKLFF

j_call: TRBJ1-2
v_call: TRBV6-6
cdr3_aa: CASSYLYSNGYTF

j_call: TRBJ2-1
v_call: TRBV10-3
cdr3_aa: CAISEPVLAGDENEQFF

j_call: TRBJ2-3
v_call: TRBV12-3/TRBV12-4
cdr3_aa: CASSFRGTRAGYTQYF

j_call: TRBJ1-2
v_call: TRBV7-9
cdr3_aa: CASSGLYGYTF

j_call: TRBJ2-2
v_call: TRBV28
cdr3_aa: CASSPWHGELFF

j_call: TRBJ2-6
v_call: TRBV10-3
cdr3_aa: CAISEWGIRGSGANVLTF

j_call: TRBJ2-1
v_call: TRBV9
cdr3_aa: CASSESPGTGVYNEQFF

j_call: TRBJ2-5
v_call: TRBV3-1
cdr3_aa: CASNPLGGGVETQYF

j_call: TRBJ2-3
v_call: TRBV4-3
cdr3_aa: CASSQAEAPTDTQYF

j_call: TRBJ2-1
v_call: TRBV4-1
cdr3_aa: CASSQPTRVRRQFF

j_call: TRBJ1-1
v_call: TRBV6-1
cdr3_aa: CASSPTEWDTEAFF

j_call: TRBJ2-1
v_call: TRBV6-2/TRBV6-3
cdr3_aa: CASIRGGAQEQFF

j_call: TRBJ2-7
v_call: TRBV7-8
cdr3_aa: CASSFRDSDYEQYF

j_call: TRBJ2-1
v_call: TRBV5-1
cdr3_aa: CASSSTGTSIIF

j_call: TRBJ1-2
v_call: TRBV5-6
cdr3_aa: CASSLGTSLYGYTF

j_call: TRBJ2-1
v_call: TRBV29-1
cdr3_aa: CSVEGFTGGREFIFNEQFF

j_call: TRBJ2-1
v_call: TRBV12-3/TRBV12-4
cdr3_aa: CASRGQGFDNEQFF

j_call: TRBJ2-1
v_call: TRBV7-6
cdr3_aa: CASSLTSGRAREQFF

j_call: TRBJ2-6
v_call: TRBV28
cdr3_aa: CASNLLQGPGANVLTF

j_call: TRBJ2-4
v_call: TRBV6-1
cdr3_aa: CASSRTGGWENIQYF

j_call: TRBJ2-3
v_call: TRBV11-2
cdr3_aa: CASSPRGGLVFGDTQYF

j_call: TRBJ2-7
v_call: TRBV12-3/TRBV12-4
cdr3_aa: CASSVSPSGSYEQYF

j_call: TRBJ1-1
v_call: TRBV27
cdr3_aa: CASSLEGGRLNTEAFF

j_call: TRBJ2-3
v_call: TRBV10-3
cdr3_aa: CATVRVSTDTQYF

j_call: TRBJ2-3
v_call: TRBV3-1
cdr3_aa: CASSQADRGWPDTQYF

j_call: TRBJ1-1
v_call: TRBV20-1
cdr3_aa: CSARDPWQKTTEAFF

j_call: TRBJ1-1
v_call: TRBV12-3/TRBV12-4
cdr3_aa: CASQGPGVAFF

j_call: TRBJ2-4
v_call: TRBV28
cdr3_aa: CASSLAGGGWYF

j_call: TRBJ2-1
v_call: TRBV20-1
cdr3_aa: CSARDSPVLYNEQFF

j_call: TRBJ2-2
v_call: TRBV12-3/TRBV12-4
cdr3_aa: CASSFVASSDGELFF

j_call: TRBJ1-4
v_call: TRBV10-3
cdr3_aa: CAISEEGLFVKLFF

j_call: TRBJ1-5
v_call: TRBV9
cdr3_aa: CASSVGGASNQPQHF

j_call: TRBJ2-2
v_call: TRBV29-1
cdr3_aa: CSSRGGAGELFF

j_call: TRBJ1-1
v_call: TRBV29-1
cdr3_aa: CSVVWGGMNTEAFF

j_call: TRBJ2-2
v_call: TRBV3-1
cdr3_aa: CASSLISVLTGELFF

j_call: TRBJ2-1
v_call: TRBV5-1
cdr3_aa: CASSLVAGVGDEQFF

j_call: TRBJ1-4
v_call: TRBV5-1
cdr3_aa: CASKLSTGQKLFF

j_call: TRBJ2-5
v_call: TRBV27
cdr3_aa: CASSLLNSGTKETQYF

j_call: TRBJ2-5
v_call: TRBV5-1
cdr3_aa: CASSVDRGRVETQYF

j_call: TRBJ2-1
v_call: TRBV20-1
cdr3_aa: CSARVRARDEQFF

j_call: TRBJ2-7
v_call: TRBV5-1
cdr3_aa: CASSLARGYEQYF

j_call: TRBJ2-7
v_call: TRBV7-6
cdr3_aa: CASSLASARVHEQYF